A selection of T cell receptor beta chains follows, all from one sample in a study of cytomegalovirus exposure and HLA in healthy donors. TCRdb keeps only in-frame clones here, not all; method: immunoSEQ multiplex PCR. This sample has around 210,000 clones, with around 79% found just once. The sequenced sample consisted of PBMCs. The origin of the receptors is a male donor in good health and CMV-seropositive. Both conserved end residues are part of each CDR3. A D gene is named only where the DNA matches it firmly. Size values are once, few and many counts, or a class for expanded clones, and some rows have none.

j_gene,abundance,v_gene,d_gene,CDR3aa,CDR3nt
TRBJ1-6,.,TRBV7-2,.,CASRPGQPNSPLHF,TGTGCCAGCAGGCCTGGACAGCCCAATTCACCCCTCCACTTT
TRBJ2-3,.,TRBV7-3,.,CASSLRPSTDTQYF,TGTGCCAGCAGCTTGAGGCCTTCCACAGATACGCAGTATTTT
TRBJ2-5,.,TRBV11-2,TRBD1,CASSQGTGMETQYF,TGTGCCAGCAGCCAGGGGACAGGGATGGAGACCCAGTACTTC
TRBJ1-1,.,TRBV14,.,CASSQVNSRATEAFF,TGTGCCAGCAGCCAAGTGAACTCCAGGGCCACTGAAGCTTTCTTT
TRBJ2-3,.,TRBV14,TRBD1,CASSQDLRGPQYF,TGTGCCAGCAGCCAAGATCTAAGGGGGCCGCAGTATTTT
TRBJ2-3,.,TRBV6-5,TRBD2,CASSSLAGHTDTQYF,TGTGCCAGCAGTTCACTAGCGGGGCACACAGATACGCAGTATTTT
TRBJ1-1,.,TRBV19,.,CASSIWGGDDTEAFF,TGTGCCAGTAGTATCTGGGGGGGCGATGACACTGAAGCTTTCTTT
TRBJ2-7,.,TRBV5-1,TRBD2,CASSLVAAGGASQYF,TGCGCCAGCAGCTTGGTTGCAGCGGGGGGCGCATCGCAGTACTTC
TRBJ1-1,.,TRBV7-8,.,CASSLAPFGQSEAFF,TGTGCCAGCAGCTTAGCGCCCTTCGGACAGTCTGAAGCTTTCTTT
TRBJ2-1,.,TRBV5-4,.,CASSQLAASYNEQFF,TGTGCCAGCAGCCAACTAGCAGCCTCCTACAATGAGCAGTTCTTC
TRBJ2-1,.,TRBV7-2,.,CASSLGPLSSYNEQFF,TGTGCCAGCAGCTTAGGCCCCCTGAGCTCCTACAATGAGCAGTTCTTC
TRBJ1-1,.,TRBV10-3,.,CAIALGGNTEAFF,TGTGCCATCGCGTTAGGGGGGAACACTGAAGCTTTCTTT
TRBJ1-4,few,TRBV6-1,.,CASSEAERLATNEKLFF,TGTGCCAGCAGTGAAGCGGAGCGGCTTGCAACTAATGAAAAACTGTTTTTT
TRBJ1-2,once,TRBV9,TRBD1,CASSATRGGQGNGYTF,TGTGCCAGCAGCGCCACTCGGGGGGGACAGGGGAATGGCTACACCTTC
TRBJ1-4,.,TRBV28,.,CASSLGGQSNEKLFF,TGTGCCAGCAGTTTAGGAGGGCAATCTAATGAAAAACTGTTTTTT
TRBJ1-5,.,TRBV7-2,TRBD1,CASSRYPGQGGQPQHF,TGTGCCAGCAGCCGGTACCCGGGACAGGGAGGCCAGCCCCAGCATTTT
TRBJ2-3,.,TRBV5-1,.,CASSLEGMRGQYF,TGCGCCAGCAGCTTGGAGGGGATGCGAGGGCAGTATTTT
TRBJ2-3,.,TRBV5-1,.,CASSPGQSTDTQYF,TGCGCCAGCAGCCCCGGACAGAGCACAGATACGCAGTATTTT